Below are 4 T cell receptor beta chains sequenced from a single sample in a study of blood T cells in healthy people across ages. A second about 7 to 11 cycle PCR used barcoded and J-beta primers. TCRdb itself ran the 5' RACE reads through MiXCR, one entry per CDR3 protein. Among hundreds of thousands of distinct CDR3 sequences listed, approximately 21% were seen once. The sequenced sample consisted of blood. Receptors originate from a man in his 70s in good health.

About this clonotype: A read error may explain this, as a much larger clone is one base away. The gene calls are TRBV5-1 and TRBJ1-1; D is ambiguous. Germline V gene sequence: CDR1 SGHRS, CDR2 YFSETQ. The CDR3 extends over 13 amino acids. CDR3 in DNA: TGCGCCAGCAGCTTGGATCAGGACGCTGAAGCTCTCTTT. Translated, it gives CASSLDQDAEALF.

This clonotype was counted only a few times. This chain links TRBV4-2 with TRBJ2-5, with 12 bases fitting TRBD2. V gave up 1 base and J gave up 2 bases; unmatched junction bases: 8. From germline, CDR1 is LGHNA and CDR2 YNFKEQ. The CDR3 length is 18 residues. For the CDR3, the DNA is TGTGCCAGCAGCCAAGCTCCACGGACTAGCGGGATACAAGAGACCCAGTACTTC. Amino acid sequence: CASSQAPRTSGIQETQYF.

In its sample, this clonotype was seen a few times. The rearrangement links TRBV6-5 to TRBJ2-5; 7 bases match TRBD2. Germline V gene lookup returns CDR1 MNHEY and CDR2 SVGAGI. V dropped 7 bases and J dropped 7; count of bases not matched to a gene: 6. This CDR3 is built from 12 residues. The DNA for the CDR3 is TGTGCCAGCACGTCGGGAGGAGGGACCCAGTACTTC. Residues: CASTSGGGTQYF.

This clonotype was counted only a few times. This rearrangement joins TRBV20-1 to TRBJ1-5; D may be TRBD1 (6 bases). This CDR3 is 15 amino acids long. The V gene's germline CDR1 is DFQATT and CDR2 SNEGSKA (reference sequence). V was cut by 6 bases and J by 5 bases, with 20 bases left in between. The DNA of the CDR3 is TGCAGTGCCAACGTCGGGGGGCTTAGGTATCAGCCCCAGCATTTT. Translated, it gives CSANVGGLRYQPQHF.